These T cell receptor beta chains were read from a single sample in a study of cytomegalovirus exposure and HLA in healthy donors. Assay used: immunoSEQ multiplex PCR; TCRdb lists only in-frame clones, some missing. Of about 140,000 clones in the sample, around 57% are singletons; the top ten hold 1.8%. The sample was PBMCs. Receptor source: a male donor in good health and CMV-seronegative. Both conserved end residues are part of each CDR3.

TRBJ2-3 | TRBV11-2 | CASSSSSGGTDTQYF
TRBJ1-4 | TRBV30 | CAWSGATPTNEKLFF
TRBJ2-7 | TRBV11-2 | CASSPILRESSYEQYF
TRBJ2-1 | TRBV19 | CASSMRGTRSNEQFF
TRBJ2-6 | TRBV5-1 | CASSLGSSSGANVLTF
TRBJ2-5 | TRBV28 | CASSLNRQETQYF
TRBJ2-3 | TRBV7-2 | CASSKMGTSTDTQYF
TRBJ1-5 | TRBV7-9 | CASSRGQGDQPQHF
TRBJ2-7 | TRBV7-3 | CASSLGSRSSYEQYF
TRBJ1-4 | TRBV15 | CATSRGFGTDRKLFF
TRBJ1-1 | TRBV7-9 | CASRARDRVLDTEAFF
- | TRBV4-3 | CASSQDQTGTAYEQYF
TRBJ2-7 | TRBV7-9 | CASSFVGGPGDEQYF
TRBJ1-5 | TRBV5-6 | CASSFGDREGQPQHF
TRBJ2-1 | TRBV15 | CATGVLSGGPYNEQFF
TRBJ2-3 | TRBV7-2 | CASSMTSDRTDTQYF
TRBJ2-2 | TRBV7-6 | CASSPGTGSAGELFF
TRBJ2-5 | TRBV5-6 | CASSLKRGGLGETQYF
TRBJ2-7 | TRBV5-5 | CASSLGPVGAGFPYEQYF
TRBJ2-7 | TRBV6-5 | CASSYNPDRGYEQYF
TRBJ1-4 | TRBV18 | CASSQWPSNEKLFF
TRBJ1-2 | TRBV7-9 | CASSRGQEFYGYTF
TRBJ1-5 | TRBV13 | CASSIGGPVNNQPQHF
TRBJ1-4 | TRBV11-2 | CASSLGWTERLFF
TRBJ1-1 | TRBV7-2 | CASSLIEDTEAFF
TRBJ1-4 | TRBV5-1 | CASSLSGGRSSDEKLFF